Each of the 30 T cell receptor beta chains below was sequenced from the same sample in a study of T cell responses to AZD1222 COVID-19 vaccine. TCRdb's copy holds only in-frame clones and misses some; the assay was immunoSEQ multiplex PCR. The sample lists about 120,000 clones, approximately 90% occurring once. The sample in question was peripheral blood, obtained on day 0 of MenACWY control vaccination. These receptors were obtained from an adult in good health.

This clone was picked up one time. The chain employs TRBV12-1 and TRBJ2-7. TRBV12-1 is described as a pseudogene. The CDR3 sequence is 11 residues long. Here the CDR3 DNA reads TGTGCCAGCAGCTCCGCTTACGAGCAGTACTTC. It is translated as CASSSAYEQYF.

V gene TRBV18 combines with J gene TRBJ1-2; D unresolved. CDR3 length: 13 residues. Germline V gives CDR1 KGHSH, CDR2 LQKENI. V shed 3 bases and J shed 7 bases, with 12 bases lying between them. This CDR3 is CASSPHSDAGYTF. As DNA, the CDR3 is TGTGCCAGCTCACCTCATAGCGACGCTGGCTACACCTTC.

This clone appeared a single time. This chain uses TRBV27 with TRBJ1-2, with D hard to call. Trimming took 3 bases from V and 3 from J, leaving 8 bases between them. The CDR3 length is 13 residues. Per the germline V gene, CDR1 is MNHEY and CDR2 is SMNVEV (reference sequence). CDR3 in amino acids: CASSFSRYYGYTF. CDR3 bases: TGTGCCAGCAGTTTTAGTCGTTACTATGGCTACACCTTC.

The CDR3 DNA follows: TGTGCCACCGCCCCCCTCGCTAGCGGGAGGAAGGTTGAGCAGTTCTTC. Translated, it gives CATAPLASGRKVEQFF. The chain recombines TRBV10-3 with TRBJ2-1, with 11 bases aligning to TRBD2. The germline CDR1 and CDR2 sequences are ENHRY and SYGVKD. CDR3 length: 16 amino acids. With 10 bases clipped from V and 9 bases from J, the junction kept 17 bases outside the gene matches.

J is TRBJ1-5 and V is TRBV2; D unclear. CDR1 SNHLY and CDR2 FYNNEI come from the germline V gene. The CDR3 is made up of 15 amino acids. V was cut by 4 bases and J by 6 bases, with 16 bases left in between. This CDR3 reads CASSGTRSEGQPQHF. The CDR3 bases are TGTGCCAGCAGTGGGACCCGGAGTGAGGGTCAGCCCCAGCATTTT.

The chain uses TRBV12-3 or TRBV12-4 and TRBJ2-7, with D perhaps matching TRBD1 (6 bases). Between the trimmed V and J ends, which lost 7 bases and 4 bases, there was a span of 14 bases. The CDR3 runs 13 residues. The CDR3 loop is CASMVNRGYEQYF. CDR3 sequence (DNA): TGTGCCAGCATGGTGAATAGGGGGTACGAGCAGTACTTC.

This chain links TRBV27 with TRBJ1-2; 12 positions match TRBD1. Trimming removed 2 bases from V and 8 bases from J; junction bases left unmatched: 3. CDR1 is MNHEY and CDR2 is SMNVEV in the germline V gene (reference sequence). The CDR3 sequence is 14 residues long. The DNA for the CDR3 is TGTGCCAGCAGTTTAAGGGGGACAGGGGGCGGCTACACCTTC. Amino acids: CASSLRGTGGGYTF.

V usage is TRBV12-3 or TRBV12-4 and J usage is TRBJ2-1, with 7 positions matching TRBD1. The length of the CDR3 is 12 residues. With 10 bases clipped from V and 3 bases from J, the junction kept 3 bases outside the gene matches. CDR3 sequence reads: CATQGIYNEQFF. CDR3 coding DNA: TGTGCCACACAGGGGATCTACAATGAGCAGTTCTTC.

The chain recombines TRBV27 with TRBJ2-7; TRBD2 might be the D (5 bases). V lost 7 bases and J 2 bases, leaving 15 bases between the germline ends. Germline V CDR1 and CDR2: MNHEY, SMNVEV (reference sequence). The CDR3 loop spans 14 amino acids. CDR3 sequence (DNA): TGTGCCAGCAACGTCCGGGAATCTCCCTACGAGCAGTACTTC. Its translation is CASNVRESPYEQYF.

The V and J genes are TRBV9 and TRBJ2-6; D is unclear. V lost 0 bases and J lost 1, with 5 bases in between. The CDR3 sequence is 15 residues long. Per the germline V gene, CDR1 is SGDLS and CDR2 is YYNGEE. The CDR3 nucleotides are TGTGCCAGCAGCGTAGGAGGATCTGGGGCCAACGTCCTGACTTTC. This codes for CASSVGGSGANVLTF.

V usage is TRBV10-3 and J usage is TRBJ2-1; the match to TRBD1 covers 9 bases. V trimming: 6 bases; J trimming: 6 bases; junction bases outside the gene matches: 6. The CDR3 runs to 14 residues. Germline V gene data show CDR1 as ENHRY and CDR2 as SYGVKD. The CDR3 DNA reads TGTGCCATCAGACCGGGACAGGGCTCCAATGAGCAGTTCTTC. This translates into CAIRPGQGSNEQFF.

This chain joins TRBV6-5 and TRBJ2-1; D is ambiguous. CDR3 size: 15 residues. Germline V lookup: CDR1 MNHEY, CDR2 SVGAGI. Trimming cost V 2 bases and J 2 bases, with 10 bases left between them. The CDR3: CASSYVAPTYNEQFF. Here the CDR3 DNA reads TGTGCCAGCAGTTACGTGGCACCTACCTACAATGAGCAGTTCTTC.

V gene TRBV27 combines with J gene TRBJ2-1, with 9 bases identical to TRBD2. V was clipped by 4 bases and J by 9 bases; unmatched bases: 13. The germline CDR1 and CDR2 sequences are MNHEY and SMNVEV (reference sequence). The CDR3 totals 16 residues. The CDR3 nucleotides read TGTGCCAGCAGTTCCTTTGGGGTAGCGGGAGTCAGTGAGCAGTTCTTC. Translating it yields CASSSFGVAGVSEQFF.

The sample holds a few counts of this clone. The CDR3 coding sequence is TGTGCCAGCAGCCAAGCTGACAGGGTACAGTATTTT. Protein product: CASSQADRVQYF. The genes are TRBV3-1 (or the pseudogene TRBV3-2) and TRBJ2-3; 7 positions match TRBD1. The CDR3 runs to 12 residues. The V and J ends lost 1 base and 12 bases, in that order; junction bases with no gene match: 4. Germline assignment: CDR1 LGHDT and CDR2 YNNKEL (reference sequence).

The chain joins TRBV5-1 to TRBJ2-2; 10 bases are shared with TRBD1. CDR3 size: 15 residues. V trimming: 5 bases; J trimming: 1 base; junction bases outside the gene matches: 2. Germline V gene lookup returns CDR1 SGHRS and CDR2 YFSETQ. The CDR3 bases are TGCGCCAGCAGTTGGACAGGGGGGAACACCGGGGAGCTGTTTTTT. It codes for CASSWTGGNTGELFF.

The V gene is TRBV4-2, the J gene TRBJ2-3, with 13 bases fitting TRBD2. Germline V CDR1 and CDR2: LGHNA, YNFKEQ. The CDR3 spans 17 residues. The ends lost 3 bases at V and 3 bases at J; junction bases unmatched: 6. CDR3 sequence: CASSQTGLAGHTDTQYF. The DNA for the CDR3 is TGTGCCAGCAGCCAGACGGGACTAGCGGGACATACAGATACGCAGTATTTT.

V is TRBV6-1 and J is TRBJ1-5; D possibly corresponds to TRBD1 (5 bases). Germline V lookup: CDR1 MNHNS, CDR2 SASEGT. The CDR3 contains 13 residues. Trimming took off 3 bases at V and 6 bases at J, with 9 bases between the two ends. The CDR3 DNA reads TGTGCCAGCAGTGACAGGGTTGTTCAGCCCCAGCATTTT. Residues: CASSDRVVQPQHF.

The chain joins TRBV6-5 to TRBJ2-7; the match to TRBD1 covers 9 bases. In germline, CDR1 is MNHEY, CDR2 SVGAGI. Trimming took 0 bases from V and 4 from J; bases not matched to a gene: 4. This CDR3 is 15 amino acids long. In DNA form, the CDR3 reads TGTGCCAGCAGTTACTCGAAAGGACAGGGGTACGAGCAGTACTTC. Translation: CASSYSKGQGYEQYF.

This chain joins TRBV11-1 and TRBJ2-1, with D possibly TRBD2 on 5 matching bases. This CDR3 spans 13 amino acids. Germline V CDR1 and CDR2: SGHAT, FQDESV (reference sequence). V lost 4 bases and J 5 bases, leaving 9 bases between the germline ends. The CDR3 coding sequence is TGTGCCAGCAGCTCTGGACTCCACAATGAGCAGTTCTTC. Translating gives CASSSGLHNEQFF.

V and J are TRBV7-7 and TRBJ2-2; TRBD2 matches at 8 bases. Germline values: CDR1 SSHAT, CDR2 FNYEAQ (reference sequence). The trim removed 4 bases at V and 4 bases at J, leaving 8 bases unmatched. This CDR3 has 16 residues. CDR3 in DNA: TGTGCCAGCAGCTCCGGGACTAGAGGCAGCACCGGGGAGCTGTTTTTT. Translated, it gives CASSSGTRGSTGELFF.

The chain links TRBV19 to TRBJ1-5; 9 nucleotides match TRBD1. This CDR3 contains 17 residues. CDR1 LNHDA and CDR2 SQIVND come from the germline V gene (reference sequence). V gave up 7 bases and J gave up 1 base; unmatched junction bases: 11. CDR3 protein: CASIPGTGKVSNQPQHF. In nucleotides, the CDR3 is TGTGCCAGTATTCCCGGGACAGGGAAAGTGAGCAATCAGCCCCAGCATTTT.

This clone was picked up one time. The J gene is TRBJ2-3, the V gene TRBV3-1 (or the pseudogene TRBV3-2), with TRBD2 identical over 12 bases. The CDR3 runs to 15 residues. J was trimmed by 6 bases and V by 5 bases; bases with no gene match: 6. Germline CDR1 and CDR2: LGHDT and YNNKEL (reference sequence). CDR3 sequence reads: CASSTRLAGVDTQYF. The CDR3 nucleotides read TGTGCCAGCAGCACCCGACTAGCGGGAGTTGATACGCAGTATTTT.

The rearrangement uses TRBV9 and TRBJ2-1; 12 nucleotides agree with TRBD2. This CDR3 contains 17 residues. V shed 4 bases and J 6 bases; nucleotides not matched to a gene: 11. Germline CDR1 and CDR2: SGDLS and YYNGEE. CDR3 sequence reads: CASSLVPRLAGANEQFF. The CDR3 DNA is TGTGCCAGCAGCCTAGTTCCCAGACTAGCGGGAGCCAATGAGCAGTTCTTC.

The CDR3: CASSLQLSSSGNSYEQYF. For the CDR3, the DNA is TGTGCCAGCAGCTTACAACTTTCCTCTAGCGGGAACTCCTACGAGCAGTACTTC. The J gene is TRBJ2-7, the V gene TRBV7-2, with TRBD2 identical over 9 bases. After removal of 2 bases from V and 0 bases from J, the junction contained 11 bases not matched to a gene. The CDR3 spans 18 residues. CDR1 and CDR2 from the germline V gene are SGHTA and FQGNSA.

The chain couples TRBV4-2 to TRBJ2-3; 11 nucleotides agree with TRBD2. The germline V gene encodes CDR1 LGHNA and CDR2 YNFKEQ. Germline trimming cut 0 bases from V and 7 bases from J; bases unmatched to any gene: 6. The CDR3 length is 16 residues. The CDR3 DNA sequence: TGTGCCAGCAGCCAAGATTCGCCTAGCGGGAGGCATACGCAGTATTTT. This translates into CASSQDSPSGRHTQYF.

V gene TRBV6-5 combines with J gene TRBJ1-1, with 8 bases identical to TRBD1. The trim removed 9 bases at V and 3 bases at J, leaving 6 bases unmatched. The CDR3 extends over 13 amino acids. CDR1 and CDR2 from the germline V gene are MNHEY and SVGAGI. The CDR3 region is CASSRGLDTEAFF. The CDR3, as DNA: TGTGCCAGTTCCAGGGGGCTAGACACTGAAGCTTTCTTT.

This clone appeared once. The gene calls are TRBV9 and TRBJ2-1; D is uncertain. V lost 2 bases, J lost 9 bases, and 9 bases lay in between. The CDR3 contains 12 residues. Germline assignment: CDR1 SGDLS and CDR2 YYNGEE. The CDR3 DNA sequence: TGTGCCAGCAGCGTCCCTCACGGTGAGCAGTTCTTC. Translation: CASSVPHGEQFF.

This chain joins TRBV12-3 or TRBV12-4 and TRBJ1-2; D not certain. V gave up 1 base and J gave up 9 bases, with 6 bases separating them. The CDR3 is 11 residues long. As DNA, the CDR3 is TGTGCCAGCAGTTTAGGTCAAAGCTACACCTTC. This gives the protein CASSLGQSYTF.

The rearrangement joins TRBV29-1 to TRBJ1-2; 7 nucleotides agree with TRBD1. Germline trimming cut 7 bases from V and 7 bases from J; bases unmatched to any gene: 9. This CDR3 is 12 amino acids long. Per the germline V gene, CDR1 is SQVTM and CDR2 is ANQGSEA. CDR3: CSGEGAGGGYTF. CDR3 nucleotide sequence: TGCAGCGGCGAGGGGGCCGGCGGTGGCTACACCTTC.

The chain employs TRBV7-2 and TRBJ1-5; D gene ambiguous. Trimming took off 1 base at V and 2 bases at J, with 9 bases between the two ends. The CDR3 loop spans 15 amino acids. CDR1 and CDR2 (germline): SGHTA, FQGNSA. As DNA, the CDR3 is TGTGCCAGCAGCTTAGTGGGAATTGGCAATCAGCCCCAGCATTTT. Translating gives CASSLVGIGNQPQHF.